The sequence of this T cell receptor (beta chain) was determined in a study of blood T cell repertoires in COVID-19. Whole-study context: T cells, B-cell-depleted T cells, or PBMCs provided the cDNA or gDNA that served as material.

Per the study methods: Counts of nucleated cells, estimated from reference gene primer amplification, were obtained. Sequenced by immunoSEQ multiplex PCR; TCRdb stores in-frame clones only, minus some. The V and J calls and clone size come from that table; D and trimming were worked out from the DNA. This sample has some 200,000 clones, with about 89% found just once. CDR3 length equals 14 residues. Looked up from germline, CDR1 is SNHLY and CDR2 is FYNNEI. V gave up 2 bases and J gave up 12 bases, with 17 bases separating them. The J gene is TRBJ2-4, the V gene TRBV2; a weak D match, TRBD1 (5 bases). This sequence originates from a man between 70 and 80 years old with acute or convalescent COVID-19. The sequenced sample was peripheral blood. The CDR3, as DNA: TGTGCCAGCAGTGAAATATTAGGGGCCCAAACTCAGTACTTC. This codes for CASSEILGAQTQYF. Complete variable domain (other parts from reference TRBV2 and TRBJ2-4): EPEVTQTPSHQVTQMGQEVILRCVPISNHLYFYWYRQILGQKVEFLVSFYNNEISEKSEIFDDQFSVERPDGSNFTLKIRSTKLEDSAMYFCASSEILGAQTQYFGAGTRLSVL.